These 20 T cell receptor beta chains share one sample of origin, sequenced in a study of blood T cell repertoires in COVID-19. The table came from immunoSEQ multiplex PCR; TCRdb's copy has only in-frame clones and leaves some out. The sample has more than 250,000 clones, more than 75% seen once; the top ten hold 1%. The sequenced sample consisted of peripheral blood. These receptor sequences come from a man aged 45-65 years with active or convalescent COVID-19.

The chain couples TRBV7-2 to TRBJ1-5; 8 bases agree with TRBD1. The CDR3 loop spans 14 amino acids. In germline, CDR1 is SGHTA, CDR2 FQGNSA. V shed 5 bases, J shed 5 bases, and the junction held 5 bases outside the gene matches. The CDR3 DNA reads TGTGCCAGCAGCCCTGGACAGGGCCATCAGCCCCAGCATTTT. This translates into CASSPGQGHQPQHF.

The CDR3, as DNA: TGCGCCAGCAGTCCTCAGGGCGTGAATGAGCAGTTCTTC. Translating it yields CASSPQGVNEQFF. The chain couples TRBV4-3 to TRBJ2-1, with D tentatively TRBD1 (5 bases). CDR1 and CDR2 (germline): LGHNA, YSLEER. V shed 6 bases and J shed 7 bases, with 13 bases lying between them. The CDR3 loop spans 13 amino acids.

V and J are TRBV30 and TRBJ2-3, with TRBD1 matching over 9 bases. With V trimmed by 5 bases and J by 4 bases, 7 bases remained unmatched. CDR1 is GTSNPN, CDR2 SVGIG, per germline (reference sequence). The length of the CDR3 is 14 residues. The CDR3 region has the DNA TGTGCCTGGGCGGATCGACAGGGGGCAGATACGCAGTATTTT. This translates into CAWADRQGADTQYF.

The chain couples TRBV7-2 to TRBJ2-6; D is undetermined. Germline assignment: CDR1 SGHTA and CDR2 FQGNSA. V gave up 0 bases and J gave up 0 bases, with 6 bases separating them. The CDR3 totals 16 residues. This chain's CDR3 is CASSLAFGSGANVLTF. DNA for the CDR3: TGTGCCAGCAGCTTAGCGTTCGGCTCTGGGGCCAACGTCCTGACTTTC. The whole variable domain, filled in from reference TRBV7-2 and TRBJ2-6, reads GAGVSQSPSNKVTEKGKDVELRCDPISGHTALYWYRQSLGQGLEFLIYFQGNSAPDKSGLPSDRFSAERTGGSVSTLTIQRTQQEDSAVYLCASSLAFGSGANVLTFGAGSRLTVL.

The genes are TRBV29-1 and TRBJ2-5, with D hard to call. The CDR3 spans 12 residues. Germline values: CDR1 SQVTM, CDR2 ANQGSEA. Trimming pared 6 bases from V and 2 bases from J, leaving 10 bases between. CDR3 sequence reads: CSVDGWQETQYF. CDR3 DNA: TGCAGCGTCGACGGGTGGCAAGAGACCCAGTACTTC.

A single count supports this clone. The genes are TRBV30 and TRBJ1-6; no definite D call. V was pared by 0 bases and J by 3 bases, with 12 bases between. Germline loops: CDR1 GTSNPN, CDR2 SVGIG (reference sequence). The CDR3 is 16 residues long. CDR3 DNA: TGTGCCTGGAGTGTAGGAGTCAGCGACTATAATTCACCCCTCCACTTT. Translating it yields CAWSVGVSDYNSPLHF.

The rearrangement uses TRBV18 and TRBJ1-1, with 10 bases that match TRBD1. After removal of 6 bases from V and 3 bases from J, the junction contained 7 bases not matched to a gene. The CDR3 has 15 amino acids. Germline-derived CDR1 and CDR2 are KGHSH and LQKENI. The CDR3 DNA sequence: TGTGCCAGCTCCAGGGACAGGGGAAGGGACACTGAAGCTTTCTTT. Its protein is CASSRDRGRDTEAFF.

The chain carries TRBV4-1 and TRBJ1-4; tentatively, D is TRBD1 (6 bases). Between the trimmed V and J ends, which lost 4 bases and 8 bases, there was a span of 14 bases. This CDR3 contains 14 residues. CDR1 MGHRA and CDR2 YSYEKL come from the germline V gene. CDR3 sequence: CASSPGGAGEKLFF. CDR3 sequence (DNA): TGCGCCAGCAGCCCCGGGGGGGCTGGAGAAAAACTGTTTTTT.

The rearrangement uses TRBV30 and TRBJ2-5; the D gene is possibly TRBD1 (5 bases). The CDR3 extends over 15 amino acids. Per germline, CDR1 GTSNPN and CDR2 SVGIG (reference sequence). Trimming took 3 bases from V and 5 from J, leaving 19 bases between them. Here the CDR3 DNA reads TGTGCCTGGAGCAGGTTAGGGGCTCCTGGGGAGACCCAGTACTTC. Its translation: CAWSRLGAPGETQYF.

V gene TRBV28 combines with J gene TRBJ2-1, with TRBD2 matching over 12 bases. CDR3 length: 14 amino acids. V was clipped by 5 bases and J by 12 bases; unmatched bases: 8. Germline V CDR1 and CDR2: MDHEN, SYDVKM. CDR3 sequence reads: CASSPASGGAGQFF. CDR3 DNA sequence: TGTGCCAGCAGTCCGGCTAGCGGGGGGGCCGGGCAGTTCTTC.

The genes are TRBV11-2 and TRBJ2-7, with a possible D match to TRBD2 (6 bases). Germline assignment: CDR1 SGHAT and CDR2 FQNNGV. The CDR3 is made up of 16 amino acids. V dropped 5 bases and J dropped 2 bases, with 19 bases sitting between them. CDR3 residues: CASSPMGVAATYEQYF. Here the CDR3 DNA reads TGTGCCAGCAGCCCCATGGGGGTAGCGGCGACCTACGAGCAGTACTTC. The full variable domain, rest sourced from reference TRBV11-2 and TRBJ2-7, is EAGVAQSPRYKIIEKRQSVAFWCNPISGHATLYWYQQILGQGPKLLIQFQNNGVVDDSQLPKDRFSAERLKGVDSTLKIQPAKLEDSAVYLCASSPMGVAATYEQYFGPGTRLTVT.

This sequence joins TRBV6-5 and TRBJ1-2; D gene unclear. The ends were cut back, 2 bases at V and 7 bases at J, with 14 bases in the middle. This CDR3 region has 14 residues. Germline V gene data show CDR1 as MNHEY and CDR2 as SVGAGI. CDR3 region: CASSYGEGGLGYTF. CDR3 nucleotide sequence: TGTGCCAGCAGTTACGGTGAGGGAGGCCTTGGCTACACCTTC.

The chain uses TRBV10-2 and TRBJ1-1; 11 bases are a match to TRBD1. In germline, CDR1 is WSHSY, CDR2 SAAADI. The ends lost 3 bases at V and 1 base at J; junction bases unmatched: 7. There are 17 residues in the CDR3. The CDR3 DNA sequence: TGCGCCAGCAGTGACCCGGGGACAGGGGGGCCGAACACTGAAGCTTTCTTT. Translation gives CASSDPGTGGPNTEAFF.

This chain links TRBV19 with TRBJ2-7, with D possibly TRBD2 on 6 matching bases. Germline V gene sequence: CDR1 LNHDA, CDR2 SQIVND (reference sequence). The ends were cut back, 5 bases at V and 0 bases at J, with 14 bases in the middle. CDR3 length: 15 residues. CDR3 in amino acids: CASSPGFGGSYEQYF. The CDR3 coding sequence is TGTGCCAGTAGTCCAGGGTTCGGGGGCTCCTACGAGCAGTACTTC.

This clone was found a few times. The rearrangement links TRBV15 to TRBJ1-1; tentatively, D is TRBD1 (5 bases). Trimming left V 2 bases short and J 5 bases short, with 15 bases between. Germline lookup yields CDR1 LNHNV and CDR2 YYDKDF (reference sequence). The CDR3 consists of 15 residues. CDR3 nucleotide sequence: TGTGCCACCAGCAGAACCGGGGGAATGGGAACTGAAGCTTTCTTT. Its translation: CATSRTGGMGTEAFF.

The chain employs TRBV24-1 and TRBJ2-5, with 7 bases identical to TRBD1. The trim removed 9 bases at V and 5 bases at J, leaving 5 bases unmatched. There are 12 residues in the CDR3. Germline CDR1 is KGHDR and CDR2 is SFDVKD. The CDR3 here is CATGQGVETQYF. The CDR3 DNA follows: TGTGCCACCGGGCAGGGGGTCGAGACCCAGTACTTC.

This clone showed up just once. The V and J genes are TRBV4-1 and TRBJ1-4, with D perhaps TRBD1 (5 bases). The CDR3 is made up of 17 amino acids. Trimming pared 3 bases from V and 6 bases from J, leaving 20 bases between. CDR1 and CDR2 from the germline V gene are MGHRA and YSYEKL. CDR3 in DNA: TGCGCCAGCAGCCAGGGGTGGACAAGAGATGGTGATGAAAAACTGTTTTTT. Protein sequence: CASSQGWTRDGDEKLFF.

The DNA for the CDR3 is TGTGCCAGCAGACCGGGACAGACCTACACTGAAGCTTTCTTT. Translating it yields CASRPGQTYTEAFF. This chain joins TRBV6-5 and TRBJ1-1; 7 bases are a match to TRBD1. CDR1 and CDR2 from the germline V gene are MNHEY and SVGAGI. The CDR3 runs to 14 residues. V was clipped by 6 bases and J by 3 bases; unmatched bases: 7.

The chain combines TRBV6-5 with TRBJ2-3; tentatively, D is TRBD2 (7 bases). The V gene lost 2 bases and the J gene lost 0 bases, with 12 bases spanning the gap. The CDR3 length is 16 residues. Per germline, CDR1 MNHEY and CDR2 SVGAGI. The CDR3 reads CASSYGSGGSTDTQYF. The CDR3, as DNA: TGTGCCAGCAGTTACGGCTCGGGGGGCAGCACAGATACGCAGTATTTT.

V is TRBV5-1 and J is TRBJ2-1; D gene ambiguous. CDR1 is SGHRS, CDR2 YFSETQ, per germline. Trimming took off 4 bases at V and 0 bases at J, with 8 bases between the two ends. The CDR3 covers 14 residues. The CDR3: CASSPASSYNEQFF. The DNA for the CDR3 is TGCGCCAGCAGCCCAGCGAGCTCCTACAATGAGCAGTTCTTC.